This TCR beta chain was found in a study of blood T cell repertoires in COVID-19. Across the whole study: The United States, Italy and Spain supplied acute and convalescent COVID-19 samples. Sources were T cells, B-cell-depleted T cells, or PBMCs; the material itself was cDNA or gDNA.

Seattle's cohort entered during active infection and was followed longitudinally. The J segment lost 5 bases and the V segment lost 0 bases, leaving 4 bases of the junction unmatched. The CDR3 totals 15 residues. Germline V gene lookup returns CDR1 LNHNV and CDR2 YYDKDF (reference sequence). Generated by immunoSEQ multiplex PCR, the TCRdb table keeps only in-frame clones and is missing some. The sample includes 270,000 or so clones, just under 90% of them seen just once. Sequencing used peripheral blood. The genes are TRBV15 and TRBJ2-1; 7 bases fit TRBD2. The TCR was taken from a woman aged 25 to 45 with COVID-19, enrolled during active disease. DNA for the CDR3: TGTGCCACCAGCAGAGAAAGGGGACTAAACAATGAGCAGTTCTTC. This sequence encodes CATSRERGLNNEQFF.